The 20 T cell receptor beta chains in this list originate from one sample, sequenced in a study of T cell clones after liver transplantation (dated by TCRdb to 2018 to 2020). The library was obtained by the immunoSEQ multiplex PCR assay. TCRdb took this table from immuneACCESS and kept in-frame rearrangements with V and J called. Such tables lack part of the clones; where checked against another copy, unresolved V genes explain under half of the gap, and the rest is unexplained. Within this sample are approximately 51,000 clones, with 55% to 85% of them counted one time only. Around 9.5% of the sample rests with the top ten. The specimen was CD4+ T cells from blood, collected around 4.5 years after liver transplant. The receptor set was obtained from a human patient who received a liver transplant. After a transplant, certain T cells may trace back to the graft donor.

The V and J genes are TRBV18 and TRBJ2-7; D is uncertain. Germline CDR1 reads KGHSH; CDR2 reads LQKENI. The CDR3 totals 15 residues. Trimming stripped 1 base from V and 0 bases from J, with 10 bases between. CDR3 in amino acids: CASSPQEVSSYEQYF. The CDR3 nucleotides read TGTGCCAGCTCACCACAAGAGGTCAGCTCCTACGAGCAGTACTTC.

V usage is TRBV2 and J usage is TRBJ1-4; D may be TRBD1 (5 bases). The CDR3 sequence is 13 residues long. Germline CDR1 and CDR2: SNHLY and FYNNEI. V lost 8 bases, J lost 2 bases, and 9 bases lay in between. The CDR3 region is CASQRDTNEKLFF. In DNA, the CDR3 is TGTGCCAGCCAGAGGGACACTAATGAAAAACTGTTTTTT.

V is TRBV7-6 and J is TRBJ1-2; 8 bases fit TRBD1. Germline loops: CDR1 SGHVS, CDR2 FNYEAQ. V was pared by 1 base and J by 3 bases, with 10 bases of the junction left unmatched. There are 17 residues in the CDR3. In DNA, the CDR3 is TGTGCCAGCAGCTTAGGGGGAGGCAGGGGGCGCGACTATGGCTACACCTTC. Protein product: CASSLGGGRGRDYGYTF.

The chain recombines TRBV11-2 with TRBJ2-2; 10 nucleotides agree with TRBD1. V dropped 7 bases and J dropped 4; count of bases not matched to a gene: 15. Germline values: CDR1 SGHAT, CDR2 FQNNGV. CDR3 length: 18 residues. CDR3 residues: CASNPRTGTGVSTGELFF. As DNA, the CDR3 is TGTGCCAGCAATCCCCGAACCGGGACAGGGGTGAGCACCGGGGAGCTGTTTTTT.

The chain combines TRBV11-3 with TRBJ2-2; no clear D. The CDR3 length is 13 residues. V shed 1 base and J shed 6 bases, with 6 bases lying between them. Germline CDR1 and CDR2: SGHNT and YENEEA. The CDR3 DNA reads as TGTGCCAGCAGCTTAGCGAGCCCCGGGGAGCTGTTTTTT. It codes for CASSLASPGELFF. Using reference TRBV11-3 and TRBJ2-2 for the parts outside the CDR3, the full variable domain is EAGVVQSPRYKIIEKKQPVAFWCNPISGHNTLYWYLQNLGQGPELLIRYENEEAVDDSQLPKDRFSAERLKGVDSTLKIQPAELGDSAVYLCASSLASPGELFFGEGSRLTVL.

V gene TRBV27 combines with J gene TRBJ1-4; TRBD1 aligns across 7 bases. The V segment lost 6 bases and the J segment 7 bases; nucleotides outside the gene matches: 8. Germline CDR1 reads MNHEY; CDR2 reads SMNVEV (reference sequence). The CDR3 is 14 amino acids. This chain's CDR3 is CASRLQGGGEKLFF. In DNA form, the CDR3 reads TGTGCCAGCAGACTCCAGGGGGGAGGTGAAAAACTGTTTTTT. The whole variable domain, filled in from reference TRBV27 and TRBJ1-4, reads EAQVTQNPRYLITVTGKKLTVTCSQNMNHEYMSWYRQDPGLGLRQIYYSMNVEVTDKGDVPEGYKVSRKEKRNFPLILESPSPNQTSLYFCASRLQGGGEKLFFGSGTQLSVL.

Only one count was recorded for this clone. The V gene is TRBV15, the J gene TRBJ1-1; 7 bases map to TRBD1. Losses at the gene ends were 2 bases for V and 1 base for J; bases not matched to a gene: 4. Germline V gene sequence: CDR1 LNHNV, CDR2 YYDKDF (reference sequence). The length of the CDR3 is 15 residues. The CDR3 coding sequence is TGTGCCACCAGCAGAACGGGACAGCGGAACACTGAAGCTTTCTTT. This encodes CATSRTGQRNTEAFF.

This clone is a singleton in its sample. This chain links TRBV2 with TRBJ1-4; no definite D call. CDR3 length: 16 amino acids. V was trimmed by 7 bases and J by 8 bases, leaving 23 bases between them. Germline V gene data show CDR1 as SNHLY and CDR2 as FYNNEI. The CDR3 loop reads CASTPGRPQAAEKLFF. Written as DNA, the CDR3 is TGTGCCAGCACCCCCGGGAGACCCCAGGCGGCCGAAAAACTGTTTTTT.

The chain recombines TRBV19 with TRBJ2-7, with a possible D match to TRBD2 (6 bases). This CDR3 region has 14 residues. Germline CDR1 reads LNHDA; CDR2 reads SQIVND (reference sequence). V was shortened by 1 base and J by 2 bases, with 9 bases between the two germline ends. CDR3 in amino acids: CASSIGGGPYEQYF. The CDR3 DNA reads TGTGCCAGTAGTATAGGGGGAGGTCCCTACGAGCAGTACTTC.

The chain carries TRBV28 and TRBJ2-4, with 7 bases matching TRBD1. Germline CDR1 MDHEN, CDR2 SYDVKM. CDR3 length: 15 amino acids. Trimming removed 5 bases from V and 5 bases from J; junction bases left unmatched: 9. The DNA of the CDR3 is TGTGCCAGCAGTGGGACAGACCGATTTCAAAACATTCAGTACTTC. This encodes CASSGTDRFQNIQYF.

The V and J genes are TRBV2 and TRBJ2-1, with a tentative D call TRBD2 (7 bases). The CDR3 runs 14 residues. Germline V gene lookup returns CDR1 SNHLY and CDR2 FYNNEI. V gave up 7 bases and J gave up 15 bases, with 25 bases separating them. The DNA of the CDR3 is TGTGCCAGCACCAAAAAGGGGGGGTCTACCGTAACGTTCTTC. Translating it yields CASTKKGGSTVTFF.

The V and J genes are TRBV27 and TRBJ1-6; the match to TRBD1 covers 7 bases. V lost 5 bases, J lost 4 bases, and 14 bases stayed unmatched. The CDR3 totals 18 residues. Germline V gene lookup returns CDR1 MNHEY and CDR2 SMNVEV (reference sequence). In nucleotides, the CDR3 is TGTGCCAGCAGTCCCGAGACAGGGCCCCTCCAATATAATTCACCCCTCCACTTT. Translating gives CASSPETGPLQYNSPLHF.

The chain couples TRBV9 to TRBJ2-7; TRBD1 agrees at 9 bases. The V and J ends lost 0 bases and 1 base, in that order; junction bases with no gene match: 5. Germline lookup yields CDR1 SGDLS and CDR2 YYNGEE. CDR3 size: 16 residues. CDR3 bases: TGTGCCAGCAGCGTAGGGGACAGGGACCCATCCTACGAGCAGTACTTC. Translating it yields CASSVGDRDPSYEQYF.

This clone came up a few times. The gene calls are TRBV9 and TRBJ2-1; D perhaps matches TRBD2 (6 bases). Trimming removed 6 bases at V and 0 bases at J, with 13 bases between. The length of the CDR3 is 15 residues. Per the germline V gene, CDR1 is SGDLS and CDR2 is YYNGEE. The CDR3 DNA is TGTGCCAGCAAAGCGGGCGCCCACTCCTACAATGAGCAGTTCTTC. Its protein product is CASKAGAHSYNEQFF.

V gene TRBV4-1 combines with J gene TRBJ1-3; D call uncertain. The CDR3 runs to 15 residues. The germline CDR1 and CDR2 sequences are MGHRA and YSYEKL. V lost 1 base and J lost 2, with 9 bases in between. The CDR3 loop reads CASSQVWVPGNTIYF. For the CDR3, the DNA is TGCGCCAGCAGCCAAGTATGGGTTCCTGGAAACACCATATATTTT.

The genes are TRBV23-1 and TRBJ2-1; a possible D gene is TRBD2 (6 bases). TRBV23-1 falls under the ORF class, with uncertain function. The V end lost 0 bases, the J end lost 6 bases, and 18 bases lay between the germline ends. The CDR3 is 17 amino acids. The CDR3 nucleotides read TGCGCCAGCAGTCAATCGGCAGTTCGGCGGGGCCTCAATGAGCAGTTCTTC. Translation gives CASSQSAVRRGLNEQFF.

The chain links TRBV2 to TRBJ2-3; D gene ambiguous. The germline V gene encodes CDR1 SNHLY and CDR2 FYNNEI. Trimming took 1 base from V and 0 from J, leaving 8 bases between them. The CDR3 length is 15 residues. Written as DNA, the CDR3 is TGTGCCAGCAGTGAAGGGGTGGGAAGCACAGATACGCAGTATTTT. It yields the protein CASSEGVGSTDTQYF. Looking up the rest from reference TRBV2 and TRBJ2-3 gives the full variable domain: EPEVTQTPSHQVTQMGQEVILRCVPISNHLYFYWYRQILGQKVEFLVSFYNNEISEKSEIFDDQFSVERPDGSNFTLKIRSTKLEDSAMYFCASSEGVGSTDTQYFGPGTRLTVL.

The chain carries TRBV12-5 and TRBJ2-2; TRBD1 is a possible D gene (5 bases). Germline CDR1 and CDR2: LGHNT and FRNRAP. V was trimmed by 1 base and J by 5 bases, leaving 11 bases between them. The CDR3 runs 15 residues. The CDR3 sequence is CASGLEGYGTGELFF. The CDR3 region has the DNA TGTGCTAGTGGTTTGGAGGGGTATGGGACCGGGGAGCTGTTTTTT.

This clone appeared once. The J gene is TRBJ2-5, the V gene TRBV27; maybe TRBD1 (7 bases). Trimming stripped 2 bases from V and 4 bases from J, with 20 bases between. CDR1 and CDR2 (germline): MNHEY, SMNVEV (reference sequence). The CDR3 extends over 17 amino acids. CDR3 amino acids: CASSLQGGGFNLETQYF. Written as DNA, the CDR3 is TGTGCCAGCAGTTTACAGGGGGGTGGTTTCAATCTAGAGACCCAGTACTTC.

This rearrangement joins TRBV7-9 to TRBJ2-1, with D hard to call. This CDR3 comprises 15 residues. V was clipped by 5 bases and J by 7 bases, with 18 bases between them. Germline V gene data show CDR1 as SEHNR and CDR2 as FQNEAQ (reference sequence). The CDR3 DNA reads TGTGCCAGCAGCCCTCCCTTCCGAGTGGGGAATGAGCAGTTCTTC. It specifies CASSPPFRVGNEQFF.